Listed here are 29 T cell receptor beta chains from one sample, sequenced in a study of blood T cell repertoires in COVID-19. TCRdb's table, derived via immunoSEQ multiplex PCR, lists solely in-frame clones and lacks some. This table has under 250,000 clones, over 75% appearing once. Sequenced sample: PBMCs or T cells enriched from blood (not recorded which). The receptors were gathered from a woman in her thirties or forties who had been exposed to COVID-19.

The table lists this clone with a count of one. The DNA of the CDR3 is TGTGCCAGTAGTTCTCGGTTAGGCGGCACTGAAGCTTTCTTT. The encoded protein is CASSSRLGGTEAFF. V usage is TRBV19 and J usage is TRBJ1-1; D remains unclear. V was shortened by 5 bases and J by 4 bases, with 14 bases between the two germline ends. Germline V lookup: CDR1 LNHDA, CDR2 SQIVND (reference sequence). The CDR3 runs 14 residues.

The chain has TRBV7-8 and TRBJ2-4, with D possibly being TRBD2 (8 bases). The V end was cut by 9 bases, the J end by 0 bases, with 18 bases between. CDR3 length: 16 residues. Germline V gene lookup returns CDR1 SGHVS and CDR2 FQNEAQ. Here the CDR3 reads CARSAGRGRAKNIQYF. CDR3 sequence (DNA): TGTGCCAGGTCGGCCGGGAGGGGGCGAGCCAAAAACATTCAGTACTTC.

V is TRBV5-1 and J is TRBJ2-7; 10 nucleotides align to TRBD2. This CDR3 comprises 17 residues. Per the germline V gene, CDR1 is SGHRS and CDR2 is YFSETQ. This chain's CDR3 is CASHKAGGPFCSYEQYV. CDR3 DNA: TGTGCCAGCCACAAAGCGGGAGGGCCATTTTGTTCCTACGAGCAGTACGTC.

The chain carries TRBV5-1 and TRBJ1-2, with TRBD1 matching 8 bases. This CDR3 has 14 amino acids. Germline V gene lookup returns CDR1 SGHRS and CDR2 YFSETQ. Trimming at V came to 4 bases and at J to 0 bases, leaving 2 bases not matched to a gene. The CDR3 loop reads CASSPDRANYGYTF. DNA for the CDR3: TGCGCCAGCAGCCCGGACAGGGCTAACTATGGCTACACCTTC.

The chain is built from TRBV3-1 (or the pseudogene TRBV3-2) and TRBJ2-2; the match to TRBD1 covers 7 bases. J was trimmed by 0 bases and V by 2 bases; bases with no gene match: 3. There are 16 residues in the CDR3. Germline V gene sequence: CDR1 LGHDT, CDR2 YNNKEL (reference sequence). The CDR3 protein is CASSQLGQPNTGELFF. DNA of the CDR3: TGTGCCAGCAGCCAATTGGGACAGCCGAACACCGGGGAGCTGTTTTTT.

This chain links TRBV30 with TRBJ1-6; D gene uncertain. The CDR3 extends over 15 amino acids. Germline-derived CDR1 and CDR2 are GTSNPN and SVGIG (reference sequence). V shed 1 base and J shed 14 bases, with 21 bases lying between them. This chain's CDR3 is CAWSEETRPGVALHF. The CDR3 nucleotides read TGTGCCTGGAGTGAAGAGACTCGACCCGGGGTGGCCCTCCACTTT. The entire variable domain, with the rest obtained from reference TRBV30 and TRBJ1-6, is as follows: SQTIHQWPATLVQPVGSPLSLECTVEGTSNPNLYWYRQAAGRGLQLLFYSVGIGQISSEVPQNLSASRPQDRQFILSSKKLLLSDSGFYLCAWSEETRPGVALHFGNGTRLTVT.

Notes on this clone: Additional DNA sequences in this sample encode the identical CDR3. This rearrangement joins TRBV5-4 to TRBJ1-1, with D maybe TRBD1 (5 bases). Trimming took 0 bases from V and 1 from J, leaving 7 bases between them. Germline V gene sequence: CDR1 SGHNT, CDR2 YYREEE (reference sequence). This CDR3 spans 14 amino acids. This CDR3 is CASSLGQRNTEAFF. The CDR3 region has the DNA TGTGCCAGCAGCTTGGGACAGCGGAACACTGAAGCTTTCTTT.

There are a few counts of this clone. This rearrangement joins TRBV11-3 to TRBJ1-1, with D perhaps matching TRBD1 (6 bases). With 5 bases removed from V and 6 bases from J, the gap between germline ends came to 22 bases. The length of the CDR3 is 16 residues. Germline CDR1 is SGHNT and CDR2 is YENEEA. CDR3 amino acids: CASSPGRGLISPEAFF. The CDR3 nucleotides read TGTGCCAGCAGCCCGGGGAGGGGGTTGATTTCCCCTGAAGCTTTCTTT.

The rearrangement joins TRBV4-1 to TRBJ2-7, with TRBD2 matching over 7 bases. Germline-derived CDR1 and CDR2 are MGHRA and YSYEKL. The length of the CDR3 is 15 residues. Germline trimming cut 3 bases from V and 0 bases from J; bases unmatched to any gene: 5. This chain's CDR3 is CASSHLPGGSYEQYF. Written as DNA, the CDR3 is TGCGCCAGCAGCCACCTCCCGGGGGGCTCCTACGAGCAGTACTTC.

The chain joins TRBV3-1 (or the pseudogene TRBV3-2) to TRBJ2-1; 7 nucleotides agree with TRBD2. Germline V CDR1 and CDR2: LGHDT, YNNKEL (reference sequence). V lost 3 bases to trimming and J lost 0 bases; unmatched junction nucleotides: 2. The CDR3 runs to 15 residues. CDR3 sequence (DNA): TGTGCCAGCAGCCACTCGGGGGGCTCCTACAATGAGCAGTTCTTC. This sequence encodes CASSHSGGSYNEQFF.

The chain uses TRBV19 and TRBJ1-5, with D possibly matching TRBD1 (6 bases). Trimming took off 3 bases at V and 3 bases at J, with 18 bases between the two ends. The germline V gene encodes CDR1 LNHDA and CDR2 SQIVND (reference sequence). CDR3 length: 17 amino acids. The CDR3 DNA reads as TGTGCCAGTAGTATTACTGGGGGCAGGGGAATCAATCAGCCCCAGCATTTT. Amino acid sequence: CASSITGGRGINQPQHF.

The rearrangement joins TRBV5-5 to TRBJ2-2; a possible D gene is TRBD1 (6 bases). Trimming pared 1 base from V and 6 bases from J, leaving 19 bases between. CDR1 SGHKS and CDR2 YYEKEE come from the germline V gene (reference sequence). The CDR3 has 17 amino acids. This CDR3 is CASSLFLIGGEAGELFF. CDR3 DNA sequence: TGTGCCAGCAGCTTGTTCTTAATAGGGGGTGAGGCCGGGGAGCTGTTTTTT.

The rearrangement uses TRBV12-5 and TRBJ1-3; the D is unclear. V was trimmed by 2 bases and J by 1 base, leaving 6 bases between them. Germline V gene sequence: CDR1 LGHNT, CDR2 FRNRAP. The CDR3 has 14 residues. The CDR3 here is CASGLTSSGNTIYF. For the CDR3, the DNA is TGTGCTAGTGGTTTGACCAGTTCTGGAAACACCATATATTTT.

This chain connects TRBV7-2 to TRBJ2-3, with a weak D call TRBD2 (5 bases). The V end was cut by 0 bases, the J end by 5 bases, with 12 bases between. CDR1 is SGHTA and CDR2 is FQGNSA in the germline V gene. This CDR3 spans 15 amino acids. The CDR3 bases are TGTGCCAGCAGCTTAGCGGTCCTAGCAGGAGATACGCAGTATTTT. Its translation: CASSLAVLAGDTQYF.

A single count supports this clone. The rearrangement joins TRBV10-3 to TRBJ2-7; 8 bases agree with TRBD1. Germline trimming cut 6 bases from V and 4 bases from J; bases unmatched to any gene: 8. Germline assignment: CDR1 ENHRY and CDR2 SYGVKD. The CDR3 totals 14 residues. The CDR3 nucleotides are TGTGCCATCAGCAGACAGGGGCAAGAATACGAGCAGTACTTC. Translating it yields CAISRQGQEYEQYF.

Remarks on this clone: At one end, the junction sequence differs from germline, possibly due to a read error. The V call is TRBV2, the J call TRBJ2-2; 11 bases align to TRBD2. Germline V gives CDR1 SNHLY, CDR2 FYNNEI. CDR3 size: 14 residues. Written as DNA, the CDR3 is TGTGCCAGCAGAGAAGGACTAGCGGGCAGGGAGCTGTTTTTT. Translating gives CASREGLAGRELFF.

The chain links TRBV7-3 to TRBJ1-4; D not resolved. V was trimmed by 5 bases and J by 4 bases, leaving 11 bases between them. Looked up from germline, CDR1 is SGHTA and CDR2 is FQGTGA. CDR3 length equals 14 residues. This CDR3 reads CASSPRANNEKLFF. CDR3 bases: TGTGCCAGCAGCCCCCGAGCCAATAATGAAAAACTGTTTTTT.

This chain joins TRBV5-1 and TRBJ1-5; D is unclear. This CDR3 has 15 amino acids. Between the trimmed V and J ends, which lost 2 bases and 5 bases, there was a span of 14 bases. Germline CDR1 reads SGHRS; CDR2 reads YFSETQ. The CDR3 sequence is CASSFDVGRDQPQHF. The CDR3 coding sequence is TGCGCCAGCAGCTTTGATGTTGGCCGGGATCAGCCCCAGCATTTT.

The rearrangement uses TRBV6-1 and TRBJ2-5; no clear D gene. This CDR3 comprises 12 residues. Germline V lookup: CDR1 MNHNS, CDR2 SASEGT. Trimming left V 1 base short and J 7 bases short, with 7 bases between. The CDR3 loop reads CASSEVSWTQYF. In DNA form, the CDR3 reads TGTGCCAGCAGTGAAGTTTCATGGACCCAGTACTTC.

J is TRBJ1-5 and V is TRBV24-1, with unresolved D. The germline V gene encodes CDR1 KGHDR and CDR2 SFDVKD. The CDR3 is 14 residues long. The V gene lost 5 bases and the J gene lost 4 bases, with 11 bases spanning the gap. For the CDR3, the DNA is TGTGCCACCAGTGTTCACGGGGAGAATCAGCCCCAGCATTTT. It codes for CATSVHGENQPQHF.

This chain uses TRBV21-1 with TRBJ1-6; the table gives TRBD1 as D, unverified against the DNA. TRBV21-1 is designated a pseudogene. CDR3 length: 17 amino acids. The CDR3 sequence: CASSKRKGDRVCSPLHF. CDR3 in DNA: TGTGCCAGCAGCAAAAGGAAGGGGGACAGGGTTTGCTCACCCCTCCACTTT.

The sample holds a few counts of this clone. This CDR3 reads CAGGQGNYGYTF. The CDR3, as DNA: TGTGCCGGGGGACAGGGAAACTATGGCTACACCTTC. This chain connects TRBV30 to TRBJ1-2, with 9 bases identical to TRBD1. The CDR3 spans 12 residues. Unmatched junction bases numbered 3, after V lost 8 bases and J lost 2 bases. The germline V gene encodes CDR1 GTSNPN and CDR2 SVGIG (reference sequence).

This chain connects TRBV4-1 to TRBJ1-5; D unclear. The CDR3 length is 13 residues. V lost 0 bases and J lost 6, with 6 bases in between. Germline V gene sequence: CDR1 MGHRA, CDR2 YSYEKL. CDR3 DNA sequence: TGCGCCAGCAGCCAAGATCTAAGTCAGCCCCAGCATTTT. It specifies CASSQDLSQPQHF.

The chain employs TRBV9 and TRBJ1-2; 9 bases match TRBD1. Germline lookup yields CDR1 SGDLS and CDR2 YYNGEE. The CDR3 is 16 amino acids. The V and J ends lost 3 bases and 9 bases, in that order; junction bases with no gene match: 15. The chain's CDR3 is CASSAKNTGGHPRYTF. CDR3 DNA: TGTGCCAGCAGCGCTAAAAATACAGGGGGCCATCCCCGCTACACCTTC.

The V gene is TRBV7-9, the J gene TRBJ1-1; D might be TRBD1 (6 bases). V lost 5 bases to trimming and J lost 1 base, with 14 bases between them. The CDR3 consists of 15 residues. Germline V lookup: CDR1 SEHNR, CDR2 FQNEAQ (reference sequence). This chain's CDR3 is CASSPRGGSNTEAFF. The CDR3 coding sequence is TGTGCCAGCAGCCCAAGGGGGGGTTCGAACACTGAAGCTTTCTTT.

This chain joins TRBV29-1 and TRBJ2-7; 7 bases match TRBD1. CDR1 SQVTM and CDR2 ANQGSEA come from the germline V gene. The CDR3 extends over 13 amino acids. Losses at the gene ends were 3 bases for V and 6 bases for J; bases not matched to a gene: 8. The CDR3 DNA sequence: TGCAGCGTTGAGGCGGACAGGTCTCTCGAGCAGTACTTC. Protein: CSVEADRSLEQYF.

The chain couples TRBV9 to TRBJ1-1; possible D gene TRBD1, 5 bases. The germline CDR1 and CDR2 sequences are SGDLS and YYNGEE. The CDR3 is 14 residues long. V lost 0 bases to trimming and J lost 4 bases, with 10 bases between them. CDR3 amino acids: CASSVAWGGTEAFF. The CDR3 coding sequence is TGTGCCAGCAGCGTAGCTTGGGGGGGCACTGAAGCTTTCTTT.

This chain uses TRBV3-1 (or the pseudogene TRBV3-2) with TRBJ2-2, with D uncertain. The CDR3 is 17 residues long. V was cut by 0 bases and J by 5 bases, with 16 bases left in between. Per germline, CDR1 LGHDT and CDR2 YNNKEL (reference sequence). Here the CDR3 DNA reads TGTGCCAGCAGCCAAGAATACGTAGACCGACTGACCGGGGAGCTGTTTTTT. Translating gives CASSQEYVDRLTGELFF.

Here the CDR3 reads CASSPHGRGEAFF. The CDR3 bases are TGTGCCAGCAGCCCGCACGGGAGGGGGGAAGCTTTCTTT. The chain recombines TRBV2 with TRBJ1-1, with a tentative D call TRBD1 (6 bases). The CDR3 consists of 13 residues. Trimming left V 6 bases short and J 8 bases short, with 16 bases between. Germline V lookup: CDR1 SNHLY, CDR2 FYNNEI.